This T cell receptor beta chain was sequenced during a study of blood T cell repertoires in COVID-19. Study information: PBMCs, B-cell-depleted T cells, or T cells were the source of the cDNA or gDNA that made up the material.

Sequencing used immunoSEQ multiplex PCR; TCRdb keeps in-frame clones, though not all of them. The sample contains under 250,000 clones, approximately 83% of which appear only once. CDR1 is SNHLY and CDR2 is FYNNEI in the germline V gene. The CDR3 consists of 15 residues. Trimming left V 5 bases short and J 1 base short, with 12 bases between. The receptor's source is a man in his forties or fifties with active or convalescent COVID-19. The specimen sequenced was peripheral blood. The genes are TRBV2 and TRBJ1-5, with D possibly TRBD1 on 5 matching bases. CDR3 nucleotide sequence: TGTGCCAGCAGTCAGGGCAGTTTGAGCAATCAGCCCCAGCATTTT. It encodes CASSQGSLSNQPQHF.